The next 10 T cell receptor beta chains were all read from a single sample in a study of cytomegalovirus exposure and HLA in healthy donors. PCR amplification relied on 60 Vbeta primers (plus 13 Jbeta primers). The table came from immunoSEQ multiplex PCR; TCRdb's copy has only in-frame clones and leaves some out. The data contain about 180,000 clones, just under 80% of them singletons. The sample comprised PBMCs. These receptor sequences come from a man aged 30 to 45 in good health and CMV-seronegative.

The chain joins TRBV18 to TRBJ1-2; TRBD1 might be the D (6 bases). Trimming took 3 bases from V and 2 from J, leaving 19 bases between them. Looked up from germline, CDR1 is KGHSH and CDR2 is LQKENI. The CDR3 extends over 17 amino acids. CDR3 amino acids: CASSPRDTFRENYGYTF. The CDR3 region has the DNA TGTGCCAGCTCACCCCGGGACACGTTCAGGGAAAACTATGGCTACACCTTC.

This clone was seen once. The V and J genes are TRBV11-2 and TRBJ2-5, with 7 bases identical to TRBD1. Trimming took 5 bases from V and 3 from J; bases not matched to a gene: 9. Germline values: CDR1 SGHAT, CDR2 FQNNGV. The CDR3 runs to 15 residues. CDR3 protein: CASSQRRQGKETQYF. The CDR3 nucleotides are TGTGCCAGCAGCCAGCGGCGACAGGGAAAAGAGACCCAGTACTTC.

The chain carries TRBV5-1 and TRBJ2-3; 8 bases are a match to TRBD2. This CDR3 is 18 amino acids long. Germline lookup yields CDR1 SGHRS and CDR2 YFSETQ. With V trimmed by 4 bases and J by 4 bases, 17 bases remained unmatched. The CDR3 DNA follows: TGCGCCAGCAGCCCGCGGACTAGCCGGGGGGGTTTTTCAGATACGCAGTATTTT. Protein sequence: CASSPRTSRGGFSDTQYF.

The chain has TRBV19 and TRBJ1-2; D is perhaps TRBD1 (6 bases). The CDR3 is 13 amino acids. The V end lost 7 bases, the J end lost 4 bases, and 13 bases lay between the germline ends. CDR1 and CDR2 from the germline V gene are LNHDA and SQIVND (reference sequence). The CDR3 spells CASNLQGSYGYTF. CDR3 bases: TGTGCCAGTAATCTACAGGGTAGCTATGGCTACACCTTC.

The rearrangement joins TRBV9 to TRBJ1-5, with 7 bases identical to TRBD1. The germline V gene has CDR1 SGDLS and CDR2 YYNGEE. The V segment lost 2 bases and the J segment 3 bases; nucleotides outside the gene matches: 2. The CDR3 runs 14 residues. The CDR3 nucleotides read TGTGCCAGCAGCGTGACAGGGACCAATCAGCCCCAGCATTTT. This encodes CASSVTGTNQPQHF.

The rearrangement uses TRBV2 and TRBJ1-4; TRBD1 agrees at 9 bases. The CDR3 runs to 15 residues. J lost 8 bases, V lost 7 bases, and 11 bases had no gene match. Germline CDR1 reads SNHLY; CDR2 reads FYNNEI. CDR3 loop: CASTRGRQGDEKLFF. The CDR3 DNA is TGTGCCAGCACGCGGGGCCGACAGGGGGACGAAAAACTGTTTTTT.

The chain recombines TRBV10-3 with TRBJ2-3, with 16 bases matching TRBD2. Trimming removed 7 bases from V and 5 bases from J; junction bases left unmatched: 9. CDR3 length equals 17 residues. Per germline, CDR1 ENHRY and CDR2 SYGVKD. Here the CDR3 reads CAITEGLAGGFGDTQYF. Here the CDR3 DNA reads TGTGCCATCACCGAGGGACTAGCGGGAGGGTTTGGAGATACGCAGTATTTT.

The rearrangement joins TRBV27 to TRBJ2-3; D gene ambiguous. CDR1 and CDR2 from the germline V gene are MNHEY and SMNVEV (reference sequence). With 4 bases removed from V and 0 bases from J, the gap between germline ends came to 11 bases. The CDR3 extends over 15 amino acids. DNA of the CDR3: TGTGCCAGCAGTTCCGGGTCACTTAGCACAGATACGCAGTATTTT. Residues: CASSSGSLSTDTQYF.

This sequence joins TRBV4-1 and TRBJ2-1; 7 positions agree with TRBD2. Per germline, CDR1 MGHRA and CDR2 YSYEKL. J was trimmed by 8 bases and V by 1 base; bases with no gene match: 14. This CDR3 spans 17 amino acids. The DNA for the CDR3 is TGCGCCAGCAGCCAAGCGCAAGGTATGGCGGGAGACGATGAGCAGTTCTTC. Amino acid sequence: CASSQAQGMAGDDEQFF.

This chain links TRBV4-1 with TRBJ2-7; unclear D gene. The CDR3 covers 13 residues. The germline V gene has CDR1 MGHRA and CDR2 YSYEKL. V was trimmed by 4 bases and J by 4 bases, leaving 11 bases between them. CDR3 sequence (DNA): TGCGCCAGCAGCCTGCAGGATGGTTACGAGCAGTACTTC. Protein sequence: CASSLQDGYEQYF.